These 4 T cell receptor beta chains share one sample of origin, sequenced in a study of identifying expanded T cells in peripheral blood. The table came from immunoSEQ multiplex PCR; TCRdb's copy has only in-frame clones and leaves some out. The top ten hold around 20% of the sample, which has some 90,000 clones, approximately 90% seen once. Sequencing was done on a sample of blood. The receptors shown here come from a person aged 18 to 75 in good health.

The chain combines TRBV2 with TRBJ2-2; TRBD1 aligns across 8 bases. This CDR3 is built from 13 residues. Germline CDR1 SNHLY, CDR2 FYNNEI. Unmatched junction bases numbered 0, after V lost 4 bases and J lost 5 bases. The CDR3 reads CASSGTGTGELFF. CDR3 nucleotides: TGTGCCAGCAGTGGGACAGGGACCGGGGAGCTGTTTTTT.

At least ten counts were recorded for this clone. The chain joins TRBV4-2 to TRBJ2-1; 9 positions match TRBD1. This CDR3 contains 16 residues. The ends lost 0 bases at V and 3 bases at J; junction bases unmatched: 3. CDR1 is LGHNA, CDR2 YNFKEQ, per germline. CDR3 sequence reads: CASSQDETGGYNEQFF. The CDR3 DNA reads TGTGCCAGCAGCCAAGATGAGACAGGGGGCTACAATGAGCAGTTCTTC.

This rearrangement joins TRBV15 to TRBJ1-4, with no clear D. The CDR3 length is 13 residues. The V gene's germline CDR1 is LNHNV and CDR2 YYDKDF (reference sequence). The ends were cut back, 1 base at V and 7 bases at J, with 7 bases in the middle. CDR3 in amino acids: CATSRGPGEKLFF. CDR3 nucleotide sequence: TGTGCCACCAGCAGAGGCCCCGGTGAAAAACTGTTTTTT.

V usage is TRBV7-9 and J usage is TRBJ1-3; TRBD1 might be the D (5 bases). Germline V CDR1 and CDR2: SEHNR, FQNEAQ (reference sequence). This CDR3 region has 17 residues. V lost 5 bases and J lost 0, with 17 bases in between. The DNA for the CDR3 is TGTGCCAGCAGCCCGGGCCGGGGCTTCGCCTCTGGAAACACCATATATTTT. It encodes CASSPGRGFASGNTIYF.